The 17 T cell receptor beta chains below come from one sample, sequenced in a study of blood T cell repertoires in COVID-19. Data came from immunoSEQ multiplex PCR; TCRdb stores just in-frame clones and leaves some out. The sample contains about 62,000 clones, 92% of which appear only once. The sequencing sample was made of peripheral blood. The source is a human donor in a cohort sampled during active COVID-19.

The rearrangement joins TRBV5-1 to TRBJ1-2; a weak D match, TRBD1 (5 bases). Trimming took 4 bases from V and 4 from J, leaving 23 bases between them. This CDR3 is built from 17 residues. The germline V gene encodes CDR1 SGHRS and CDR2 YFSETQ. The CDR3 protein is CASSITAPGRRGYGYTF. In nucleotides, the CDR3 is TGCGCCAGCAGCATAACCGCTCCGGGGCGGAGGGGCTATGGCTACACCTTC.

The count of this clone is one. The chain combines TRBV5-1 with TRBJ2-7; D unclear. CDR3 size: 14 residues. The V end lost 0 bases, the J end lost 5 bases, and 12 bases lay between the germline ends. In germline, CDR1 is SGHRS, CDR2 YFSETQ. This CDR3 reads CASSLEPGVHEQYF. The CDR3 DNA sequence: TGCGCCAGCAGCTTGGAGCCCGGAGTCCACGAGCAGTACTTC.

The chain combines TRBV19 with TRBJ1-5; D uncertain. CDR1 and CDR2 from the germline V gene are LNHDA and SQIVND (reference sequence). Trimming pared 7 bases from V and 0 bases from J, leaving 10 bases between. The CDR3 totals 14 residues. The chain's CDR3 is CASNGGISNQPQHF. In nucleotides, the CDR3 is TGTGCCAGTAATGGCGGAATTAGCAATCAGCCCCAGCATTTT.

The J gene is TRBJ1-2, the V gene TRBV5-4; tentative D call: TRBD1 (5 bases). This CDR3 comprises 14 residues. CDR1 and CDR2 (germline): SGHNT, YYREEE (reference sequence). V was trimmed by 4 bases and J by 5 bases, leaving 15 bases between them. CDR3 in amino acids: CASSRPDRTYGYTF. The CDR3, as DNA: TGTGCCAGCAGCCGACCCGACAGAACTTATGGCTACACCTTC.

This chain's CDR3 is CASREQGAATGELFF. CDR3 bases: TGTGCCAGCAGGGAGCAGGGCGCGGCCACCGGGGAGCTGTTTTTT. The chain combines TRBV28 with TRBJ2-2, with D tentatively TRBD1 (5 bases). Germline V gene sequence: CDR1 MDHEN, CDR2 SYDVKM. This CDR3 spans 15 amino acids. The V gene lost 6 bases and the J gene lost 4 bases, with 15 bases spanning the gap.

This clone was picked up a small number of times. In DNA, the CDR3 is TGTGCCAGCTCGGTCGTCAGGGGTCAAGGCTACACCTTC. Its translation is CASSVVRGQGYTF. The V and J genes are TRBV2 and TRBJ1-2; perhaps TRBD1 as D (6 bases). Germline lookup yields CDR1 SNHLY and CDR2 FYNNEI. With 8 bases removed from V and 8 bases from J, the gap between germline ends came to 18 bases. The CDR3 spans 13 residues.

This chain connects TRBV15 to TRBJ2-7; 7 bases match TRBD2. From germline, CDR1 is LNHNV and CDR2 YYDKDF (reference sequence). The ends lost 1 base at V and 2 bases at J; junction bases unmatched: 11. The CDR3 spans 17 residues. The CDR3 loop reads CATSRVGAGKSPYEQYF. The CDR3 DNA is TGTGCCACCAGCAGAGTAGGAGCGGGGAAATCCCCCTACGAGCAGTACTTC.

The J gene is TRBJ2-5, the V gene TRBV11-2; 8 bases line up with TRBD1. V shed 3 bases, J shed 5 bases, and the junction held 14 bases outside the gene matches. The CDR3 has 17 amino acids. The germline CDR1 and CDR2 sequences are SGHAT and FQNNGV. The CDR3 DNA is TGTGCCAGCAGCTTGGGGTCGATCGGCGGACAGGGTGAGACCCAGTACTTC. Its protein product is CASSLGSIGGQGETQYF.

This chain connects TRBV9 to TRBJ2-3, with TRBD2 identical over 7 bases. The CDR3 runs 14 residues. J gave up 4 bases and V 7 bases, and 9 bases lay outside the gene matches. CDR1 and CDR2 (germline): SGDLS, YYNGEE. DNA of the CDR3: TGTGCCAGCGCTCCCCGACTAGCCTCAGATACGCAGTATTTT. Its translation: CASAPRLASDTQYF.

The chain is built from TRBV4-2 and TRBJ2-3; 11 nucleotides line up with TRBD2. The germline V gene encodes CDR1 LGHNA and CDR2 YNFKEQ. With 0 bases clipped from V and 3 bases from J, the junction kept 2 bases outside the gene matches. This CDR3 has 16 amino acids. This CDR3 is CASSQDLAGGTDTQYF. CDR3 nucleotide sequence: TGTGCCAGCAGCCAAGATCTAGCGGGAGGAACAGATACGCAGTATTTT.

This CDR3 reads CASSELAGVGSYEQYF. The CDR3 coding sequence is TGTGCCAGCAGTGAACTAGCGGGAGTAGGTTCCTACGAGCAGTACTTC. The rearrangement joins TRBV6-1 to TRBJ2-7, with 10 bases matching TRBD2. Germline values: CDR1 MNHNS, CDR2 SASEGT. V was clipped by 2 bases and J by 1 base; unmatched bases: 5. The CDR3 extends over 16 amino acids.

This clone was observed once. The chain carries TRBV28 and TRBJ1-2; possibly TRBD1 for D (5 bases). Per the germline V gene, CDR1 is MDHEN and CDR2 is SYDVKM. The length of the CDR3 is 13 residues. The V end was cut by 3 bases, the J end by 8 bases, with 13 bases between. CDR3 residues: CASSLLGAWGYTF. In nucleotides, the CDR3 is TGTGCCAGCAGTTTGTTAGGGGCCTGGGGCTACACCTTC.

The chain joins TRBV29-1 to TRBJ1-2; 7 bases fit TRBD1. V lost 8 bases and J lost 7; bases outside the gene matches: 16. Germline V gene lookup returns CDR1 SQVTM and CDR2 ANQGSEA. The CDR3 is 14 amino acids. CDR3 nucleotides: TGCAGCTCCTATCACAGGGGTGAGGATAGTGGCTACACCTTC. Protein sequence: CSSYHRGEDSGYTF.

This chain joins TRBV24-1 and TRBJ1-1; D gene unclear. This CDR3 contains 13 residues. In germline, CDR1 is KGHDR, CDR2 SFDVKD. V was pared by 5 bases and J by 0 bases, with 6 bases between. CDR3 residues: CATSGGMNTEAFF. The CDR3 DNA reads TGTGCCACCAGTGGTGGCATGAACACTGAAGCTTTCTTT.

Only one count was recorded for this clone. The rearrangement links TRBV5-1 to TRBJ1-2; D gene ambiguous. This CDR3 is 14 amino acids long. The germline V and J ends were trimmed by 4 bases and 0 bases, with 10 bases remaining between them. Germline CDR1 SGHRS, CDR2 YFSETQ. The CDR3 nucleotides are TGCGCCAGCAGCCTTGAGCGAGCTAACTATGGCTACACCTTC. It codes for CASSLERANYGYTF. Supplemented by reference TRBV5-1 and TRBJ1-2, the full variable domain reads KAGVTQTPRYLIKTRGQQVTLSCSPISGHRSVSWYQQTPGQGLQFLFEYFSETQRNKGNFPGRFSGRQFSNSRSEMNVSTLELGDSALYLCASSLERANYGYTFGSGTRLTVV.

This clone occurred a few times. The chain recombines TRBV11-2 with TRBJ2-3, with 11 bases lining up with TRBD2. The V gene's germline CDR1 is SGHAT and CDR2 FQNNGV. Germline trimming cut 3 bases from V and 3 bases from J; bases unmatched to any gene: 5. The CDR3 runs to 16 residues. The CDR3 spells CASSFLAGGSTDTQYF. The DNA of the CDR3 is TGTGCCAGCAGCTTTCTAGCGGGGGGTTCTACAGATACGCAGTATTTT. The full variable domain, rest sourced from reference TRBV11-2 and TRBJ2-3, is EAGVAQSPRYKIIEKRQSVAFWCNPISGHATLYWYQQILGQGPKLLIQFQNNGVVDDSQLPKDRFSAERLKGVDSTLKIQPAKLEDSAVYLCASSFLAGGSTDTQYFGPGTRLTVL.

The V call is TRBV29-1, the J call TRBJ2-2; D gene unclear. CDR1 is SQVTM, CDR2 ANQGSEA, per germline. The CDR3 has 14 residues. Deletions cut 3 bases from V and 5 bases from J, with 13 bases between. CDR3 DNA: TGCAGCGTTGATCCTGGAGTAATGACCGGGGAGCTGTTTTTT. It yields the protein CSVDPGVMTGELFF.